The clone carrying this T cell receptor beta chain occurred once. Sequencing was performed with immunoSEQ multiplex PCR; in TCRdb, only in-frame clones are kept and a portion is missing. The sample carries about 240,000 clones, roughly 80% recorded once. The data are from a study of blood T cell repertoires in COVID-19. This TCR was recovered from a woman aged 80 or over with COVID-19, enrolled during active disease. Sequencing was carried out using peripheral blood.

The chain's CDR3 is CASSSQGWNTEAFF. The CDR3 nucleotides are TGTGCCAGCAGCTCCCAGGGCTGGAACACTGAAGCTTTCTTT. The rearrangement uses TRBV11-2 and TRBJ1-1, with TRBD1 as a possible D gene (5 bases). The CDR3 covers 14 residues. The germline V and J ends were trimmed by 4 bases and 1 base, with 10 bases remaining between them. The germline V gene has CDR1 SGHAT and CDR2 FQNNGV.